The rows below give T cell receptor beta chains drawn from one sample of a study of cytomegalovirus exposure and HLA in healthy donors. TCRdb keeps only in-frame clones here, not all; method: immunoSEQ multiplex PCR. Of about 150,000 clones listed, roughly 84% are singletons. Material: PBMCs. The receptors here all came from a human donor in good health. The CDR3 runs from the conserved cysteine through the conserved F or W. Each record gives: D gene, J gene, V gene, clone size, CDR3 protein, CDR3 DNA. D genes are given only for firm matches. Some rows mark clone size as missing; the rest say once, few, many or name a class of expanded clone.

TRBD1 | TRBJ2-1 | TRBV19 | few | CASTTGGAYNEQFF | TGTGCCAGTACCACAGGGGGCGCCTACAATGAGCAGTTCTTC
TRBD1 | TRBJ2-1 | TRBV11-3 | NA | CASSPSTGGSEQFF | TGTGCCAGCAGCCCAAGTACAGGGGGCTCTGAGCAGTTCTTC
TRBD2 | TRBJ2-1 | TRBV6-6 | NA | CASSYPTSGGADEQFF | TGTGCCAGCAGTTACCCCACTAGCGGGGGGGCCGATGAGCAGTTCTTC
NA | TRBJ2-2 | TRBV7-6 | NA | CASSKWEVTGELFF | TGTGCCAGCTCTAAATGGGAGGTAACCGGGGAGCTGTTTTTT
NA | TRBJ1-5 | TRBV13 | NA | CASSLSGGNQPQHF | TGTGCCAGCAGCTTATCCGGGGGCAATCAGCCCCAGCATTTT
TRBD1 | TRBJ1-6 | TRBV27 | NA | CASSLRDRAGSPLHF | TGTGCCAGCAGTTTGCGGGACAGGGCAGGATCACCCCTCCACTTT
NA | TRBJ2-1 | TRBV7-3 | NA | CASSSTGFDRRSYNEQFF | TGTGCCAGCAGCTCTACAGGGTTCGACAGACGCTCCTACAATGAGCAGTTCTTC
NA | TRBJ1-1 | TRBV28 | NA | CASSLPTVTEAFF | TGTGCCAGCAGTTTACCTACGGTGACTGAAGCTTTCTTT
TRBD1 | TRBJ1-2 | TRBV5-1 | NA | CASSYEQGNGYTF | TGCGCCAGCAGCTACGAACAGGGGAATGGCTACACCTTC
TRBD2 | TRBJ2-7 | TRBV14 | NA | CASSHLGGSSYEQYF | TGTGCCAGCAGCCATCTCGGCGGGAGCTCCTACGAGCAGTACTTC
NA | TRBJ1-5 | TRBV6-1 | few | CASRVRDRNQPQHF | TGTGCCAGCAGGGTGAGAGACAGGAATCAGCCCCAGCATTTT
NA | TRBJ1-1 | TRBV9 | NA | CASSVGPNTEAFF | TGTGCCAGCAGCGTGGGGCCGAACACTGAAGCTTTCTTT
NA | TRBJ1-3 | TRBV5-6 | NA | CASSLGQGNTIYF | TGTGCCAGCAGCCTCGGACAGGGAAACACCATATATTTT
NA | TRBJ2-7 | TRBV28 | NA | CASSGGVAYEQYF | TGTGCCAGCAGTGGGGGCGTCGCCTACGAGCAGTACTTC
NA | TRBJ2-1 | TRBV2 | NA | CASSESYEQFF | TGTGCCAGCAGTGAAAGCTATGAGCAGTTCTTC
NA | TRBJ1-5 | TRBV7-3 | NA | CASRHASNQPQHF | TGTGCCAGCAGACATGCTAGCAATCAGCCCCAGCATTTT
NA | TRBJ1-2 | TRBV27 | NA | CASSLRGSYGYTF | TGTGCCAGCAGTTTACGGGGTTCTTATGGCTACACCTTC
TRBD1 | TRBJ1-4 | TRBV2 | NA | CASSLDRGDEKLFF | TGTGCCAGCAGTCTGGACAGGGGAGATGAAAAACTGTTTTTT
TRBD1 | TRBJ1-1 | TRBV5-1 | NA | CASSLSGGNTEAFF | TGCGCCAGCAGCTTGTCAGGGGGGAACACTGAAGCTTTCTTT
NA | TRBJ1-2 | TRBV2 | NA | CASSETALFSHGYTF | TGTGCCAGCAGTGAGACAGCTCTTTTCTCACATGGCTACACCTTC
NA | TRBJ2-3 | TRBV7-3 | many | CASSAFAVDTQYF | TGTGCCAGCAGCGCATTCGCGGTAGATACGCAGTATTTT
TRBD2 | TRBJ2-7 | TRBV23-1 | many | CASGQSRTSASSYEQYF | TGCGCCAGCGGTCAATCAAGGACTAGCGCAAGCTCCTACGAGCAGTACTTC
TRBD1 | TRBJ1-4 | TRBV7-8 | NA | CASSSGQGARATNEKLFF | TGTGCCAGCAGCTCGGGACAGGGGGCGCGTGCAACTAATGAAAAACTGTTTTTT
NA | TRBJ2-7 | TRBV19 | once | CASSTQGGRSYEQYF | TGTGCCAGTAGTACTCAGGGGGGCCGCTCCTACGAGCAGTACTTC
NA | TRBJ1-1 | TRBV28 | NA | CASTQGGRTTEAFF | TGTGCCAGCACCCAAGGGGGAAGGACCACTGAAGCTTTCTTT
TRBD1 | TRBJ2-1 | TRBV28 | NA | CASNAGGLIGHEQFF | TGTGCCAGCAATGCAGGGGGCCTAATTGGGCATGAGCAGTTCTTC
TRBD2 | TRBJ2-7 | TRBV11-2 | NA | CASSGGGYEQYF | TGTGCCAGCAGCGGGGGGGGGTACGAGCAGTACTTC
NA | TRBJ1-3 | TRBV15 | NA | CATSRDPSRGNTIYF | TGTGCCACCAGCAGAGATCCCTCCAGGGGAAACACCATATATTTT
NA | TRBJ1-4 | TRBV6-6 | once | CASSYGGDREKLFF | TGTGCCAGCAGTTACGGGGGGGATCGGGAAAAACTGTTTTTT
NA | TRBJ1-2 | TRBV7-2 | NA | CASSPVWGGNYGYTF | TGTGCCAGCAGCCCGGTTTGGGGGGGTAACTATGGCTACACCTTC
TRBD1 | TRBJ2-7 | TRBV7-2 | NA | CASSFSQGVYHEQYF | TGTGCCAGCAGCTTCTCACAGGGGGTATACCACGAGCAGTACTTC
TRBD2 | TRBJ2-3 | TRBV27 | NA | CASSLFSGSFSDTQYF | TGTGCCAGCAGTTTATTTAGCGGGAGCTTTTCAGATACGCAGTATTTT
NA | TRBJ1-2 | TRBV2 | NA | CASSEAGGWRVEANYGYTF | TGTGCCAGCAGTGAAGCGGGAGGTTGGAGGGTGGAAGCTAACTATGGCTACACCTTC
TRBD2 | TRBJ2-1 | TRBV7-6 | NA | CASSPRAGAYNEQFF | TGTGCCAGCAGCCCGCGGGCGGGAGCCTACAATGAGCAGTTCTTC
TRBD1 | TRBJ1-6 | TRBV27 | once | CASSLSRDRVNSPLHF | TGTGCCAGCAGTTTATCCCGGGACAGGGTTAATTCACCCCTCCACTTT
NA | TRBJ1-2 | TRBV27 | NA | CASSRSGLRGYTF | TGTGCCAGCAGTAGATCAGGGTTGCGAGGCTACACCTTC
NA | TRBJ2-5 | TRBV5-1 | NA | CASSLRQETQYF | TGCGCCAGCTCCCTTCGCCAAGAGACCCAGTACTTC
TRBD2 | TRBJ2-1 | TRBV29-1 | once | CSVVLAGRYGEQFF | TGCAGCGTGGTTCTAGCGGGTAGGTATGGTGAGCAGTTCTTC
TRBD2 | TRBJ2-5 | TRBV14 | NA | CASSQVWAGGKETQYF | TGTGCCAGCAGCCAAGTTTGGGCGGGGGGGAAAGAGACCCAGTACTTC
TRBD1 | TRBJ2-7 | TRBV6-6 | NA | CASSYLDRVYEQYF | TGTGCCAGCAGTTACCTTGACAGGGTATACGAGCAGTACTTC
TRBD1 | TRBJ2-3 | TRBV4-1 | NA | CASSHHRDRALSTDTQYF | TGCGCCAGCAGCCATCACCGGGACAGGGCCCTGAGCACAGATACGCAGTATTTT
NA | TRBJ1-1 | TRBV6-1 | once | CASTDSHVLNTEAFF | TGTGCCAGCACGGACAGCCATGTATTGAACACTGAAGCTTTCTTT
TRBD1 | TRBJ1-5 | TRBV15 | NA | CATSRDRRRQGYSQPQHF | TGTGCCACCAGCAGAGATCGGCGAAGACAGGGGTATAGTCAGCCCCAGCATTTT
TRBD1 | TRBJ2-7 | TRBV9 | NA | CASSVGTGTYEQYF | TGTGCCAGCAGCGTAGGGACAGGGACCTACGAGCAGTACTTC
TRBD1 | TRBJ1-5 | TRBV19 | few | CASSIVGTGGADQPQHF | TGTGCCAGTAGTATAGTAGGGACAGGGGGCGCCGATCAGCCCCAGCATTTT
TRBD1 | TRBJ2-7 | TRBV5-1 | NA | CASSFSGGNYEQYF | TGCGCCAGCAGCTTTTCAGGGGGCAACTACGAGCAGTACTTC
TRBD1 | TRBJ1-2 | TRBV9 | few | CASSGQGGYTF | TGTGCCAGCAGCGGACAGGGGGGCTACACCTTC
NA | TRBJ1-2 | TRBV11-2 | NA | CASSLQGIYGYTF | TGTGCCAGCAGCCTACAGGGTATCTATGGCTACACCTTC